This T cell receptor beta chain comes out of a study of blood T cell repertoires in COVID-19. Looking at the study overall: Samples taken during acute and convalescent COVID-19 were collected in the United States, Italy and Spain. From T cells, B-cell-depleted T cells, or PBMCs came the material, which was cDNA or gDNA.

Between the trimmed V and J ends, which lost 3 bases and 7 bases, there was a span of 13 bases. CDR1 and CDR2 (germline): LNHDA, SQIVND (reference sequence). The CDR3 sequence is 15 residues long. Study processing details: Reference gene primers were amplified, and this amplification served to estimate nucleated cell counts. Profiled with immunoSEQ multiplex PCR; TCRdb holds only in-frame clones, not every one. V and J calls and clone size are those listed in that table; D and trimming were worked out from the DNA. The repertoire consists of approximately 100,000 clones, with approximately 82% occurring once and the leading ten covering more than 9%.

The clonotype originates from a man aged 70-80 years with acute or convalescent COVID-19. V and J are TRBV19 and TRBJ1-6; D gene uncertain. The sequenced sample was peripheral blood. The CDR3 protein is CASSIRGEWNSPLHF. The DNA of the CDR3 is TGTGCCAGTAGTATCCGGGGTGAGTGGAATTCACCCCTCCACTTT.